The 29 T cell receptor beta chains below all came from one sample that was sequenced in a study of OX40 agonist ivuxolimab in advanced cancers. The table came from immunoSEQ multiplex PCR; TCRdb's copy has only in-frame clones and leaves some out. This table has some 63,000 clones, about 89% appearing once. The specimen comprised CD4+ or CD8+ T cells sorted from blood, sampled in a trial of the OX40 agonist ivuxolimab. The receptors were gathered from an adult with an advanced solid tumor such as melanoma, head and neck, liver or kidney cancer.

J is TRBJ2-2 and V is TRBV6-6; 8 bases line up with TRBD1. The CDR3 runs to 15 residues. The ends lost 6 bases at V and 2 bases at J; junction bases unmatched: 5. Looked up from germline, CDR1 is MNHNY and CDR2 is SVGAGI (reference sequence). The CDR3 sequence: CASSGGQGNTGELFF. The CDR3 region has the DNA TGTGCCAGCAGCGGAGGACAGGGAAACACCGGGGAGCTGTTTTTT.

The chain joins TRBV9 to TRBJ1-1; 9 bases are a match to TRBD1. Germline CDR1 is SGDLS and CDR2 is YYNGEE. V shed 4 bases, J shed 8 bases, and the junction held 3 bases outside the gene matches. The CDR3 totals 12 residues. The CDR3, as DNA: TGTGCCAGCAGCCGGGACAGGGAAGAAGCTTTCTTT. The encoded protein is CASSRDREEAFF.

The CDR3 region has the DNA TGCGCCAGCAGCGGCGGACAGGGGGGAGATGGCTACACCTTC. This translates into CASSGGQGGDGYTF. The rearrangement joins TRBV5-1 to TRBJ1-2, with 10 bases lining up with TRBD1. Germline V gene data show CDR1 as SGHRS and CDR2 as YFSETQ. Trimming took 4 bases from V and 6 from J; bases not matched to a gene: 6. This CDR3 is built from 14 residues.

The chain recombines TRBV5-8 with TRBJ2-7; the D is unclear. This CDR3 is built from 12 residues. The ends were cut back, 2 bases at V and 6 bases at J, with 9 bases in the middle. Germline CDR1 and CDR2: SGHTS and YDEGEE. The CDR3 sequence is CASSFTMREQYF. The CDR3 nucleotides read TGTGCCAGCAGCTTTACGATGCGCGAGCAGTACTTC.

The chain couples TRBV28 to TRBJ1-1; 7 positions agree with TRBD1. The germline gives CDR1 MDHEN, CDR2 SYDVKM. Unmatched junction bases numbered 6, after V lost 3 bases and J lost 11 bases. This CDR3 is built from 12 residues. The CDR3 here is CASSFEGARAFF. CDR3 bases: TGTGCCAGCAGTTTTGAGGGGGCGAGGGCTTTCTTT.

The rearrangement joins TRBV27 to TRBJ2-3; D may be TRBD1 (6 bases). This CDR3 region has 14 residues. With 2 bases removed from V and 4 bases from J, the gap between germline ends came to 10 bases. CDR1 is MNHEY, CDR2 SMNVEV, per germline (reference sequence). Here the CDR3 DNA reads TGTGCCAGCAGTTTAAACAGGGTGGCAGATACGCAGTATTTT. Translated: CASSLNRVADTQYF.

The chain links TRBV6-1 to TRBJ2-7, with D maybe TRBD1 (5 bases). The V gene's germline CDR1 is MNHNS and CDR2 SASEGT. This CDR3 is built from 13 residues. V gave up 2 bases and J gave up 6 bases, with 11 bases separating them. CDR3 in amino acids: CASSELWTREQYF. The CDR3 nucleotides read TGTGCCAGCAGTGAATTGTGGACACGCGAGCAGTACTTC.

DNA of the CDR3: TGCGCCAGCAGCGGGGGACCCCCGGCTGGTGAGCAGTTCTTC. Translating it yields CASSGGPPAGEQFF. The chain carries TRBV5-1 and TRBJ2-1; D may be TRBD1 or TRBD2 (5 bases each). The CDR3 sequence is 14 residues long. V lost 4 bases and J 9 bases, leaving 17 bases between the germline ends. CDR1 and CDR2 (germline): SGHRS, YFSETQ.

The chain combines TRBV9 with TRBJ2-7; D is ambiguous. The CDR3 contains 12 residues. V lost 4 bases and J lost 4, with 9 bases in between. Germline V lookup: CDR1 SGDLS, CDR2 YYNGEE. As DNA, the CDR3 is TGTGCCAGCAGCCCGCAGATGTACGAGCAGTACTTC. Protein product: CASSPQMYEQYF. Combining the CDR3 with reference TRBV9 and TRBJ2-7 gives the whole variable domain DSGVTQTPKHLITATGQRVTLRCSPRSGDLSVYWYQQSLDQGLQFLIQYYNGEERAKGNILERFSAQQFPDLHSELNLSSLELGDSALYFCASSPQMYEQYFGPGTRLTVT.

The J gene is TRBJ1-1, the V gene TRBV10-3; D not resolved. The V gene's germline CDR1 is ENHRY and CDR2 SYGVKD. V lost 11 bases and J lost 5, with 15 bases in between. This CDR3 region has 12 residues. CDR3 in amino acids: CAARPGGTEAFF. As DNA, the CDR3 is TGTGCCGCCCGGCCCGGAGGTACTGAAGCTTTCTTT.

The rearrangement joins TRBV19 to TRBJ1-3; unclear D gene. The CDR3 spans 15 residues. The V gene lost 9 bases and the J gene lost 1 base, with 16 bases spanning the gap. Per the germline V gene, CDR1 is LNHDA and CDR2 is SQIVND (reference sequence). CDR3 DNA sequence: TGTGCCAGCGACAAATCTGGCGCATCTGGAAACACCATATATTTT. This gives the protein CASDKSGASGNTIYF.

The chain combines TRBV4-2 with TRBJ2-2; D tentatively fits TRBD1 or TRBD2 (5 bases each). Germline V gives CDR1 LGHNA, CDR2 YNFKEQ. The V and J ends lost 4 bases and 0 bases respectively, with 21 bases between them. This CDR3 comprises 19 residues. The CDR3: CASSLGDRSLTSNTGELFF. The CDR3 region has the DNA TGTGCCAGCAGCCTTGGGGACCGGAGCTTAACCTCGAACACCGGGGAGCTGTTTTTT.

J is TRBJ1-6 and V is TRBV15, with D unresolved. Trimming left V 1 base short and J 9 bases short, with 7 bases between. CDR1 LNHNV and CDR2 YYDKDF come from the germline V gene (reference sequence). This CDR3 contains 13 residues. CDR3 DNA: TGTGCCACCAGCAGAGTAGTAGGTTCACCCCTCCACTTT. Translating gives CATSRVVGSPLHF.

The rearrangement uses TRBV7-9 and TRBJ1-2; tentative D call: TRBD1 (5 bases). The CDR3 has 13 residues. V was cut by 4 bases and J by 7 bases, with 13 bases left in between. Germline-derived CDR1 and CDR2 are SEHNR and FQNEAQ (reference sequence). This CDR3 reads CASSSAEGAGYTF. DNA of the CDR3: TGTGCCAGCAGCTCCGCAGAAGGGGCTGGCTACACCTTC.

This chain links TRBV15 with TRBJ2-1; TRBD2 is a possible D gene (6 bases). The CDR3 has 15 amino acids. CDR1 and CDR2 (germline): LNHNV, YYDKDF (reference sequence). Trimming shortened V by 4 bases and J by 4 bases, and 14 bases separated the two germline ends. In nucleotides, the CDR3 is TGTGCCACCAGCACCCGGGACTTCCCTTACAATGAGCAGTTCTTC. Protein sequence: CATSTRDFPYNEQFF.

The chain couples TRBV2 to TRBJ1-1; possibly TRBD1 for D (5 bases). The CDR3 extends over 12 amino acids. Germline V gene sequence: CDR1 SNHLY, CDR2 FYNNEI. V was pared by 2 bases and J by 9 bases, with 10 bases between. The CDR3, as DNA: TGTGCCAGCAGTGAACGGACACCTAAAGCTTTCTTT. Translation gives CASSERTPKAFF.

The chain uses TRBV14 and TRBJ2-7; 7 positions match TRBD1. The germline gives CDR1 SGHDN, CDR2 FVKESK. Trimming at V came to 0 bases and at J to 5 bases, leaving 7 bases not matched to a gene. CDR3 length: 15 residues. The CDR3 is CASSQENRGFDEQYF. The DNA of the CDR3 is TGTGCCAGCAGCCAAGAGAACAGGGGATTCGACGAGCAGTACTTC.

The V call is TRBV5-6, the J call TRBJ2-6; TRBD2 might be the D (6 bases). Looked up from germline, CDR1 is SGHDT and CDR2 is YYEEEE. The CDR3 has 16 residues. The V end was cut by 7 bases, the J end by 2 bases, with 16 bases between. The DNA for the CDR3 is TGTGCCAGCGGGACTTCAGTCACGGCTGGGGCCAACGTCCTGACTTTC. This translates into CASGTSVTAGANVLTF.

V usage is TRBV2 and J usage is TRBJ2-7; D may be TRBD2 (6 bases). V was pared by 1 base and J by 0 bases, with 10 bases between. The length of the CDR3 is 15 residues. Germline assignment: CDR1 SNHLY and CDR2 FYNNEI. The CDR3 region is CASSEVDGGSYEQYF. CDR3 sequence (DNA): TGTGCCAGCAGTGAAGTCGACGGGGGCTCCTACGAGCAGTACTTC.

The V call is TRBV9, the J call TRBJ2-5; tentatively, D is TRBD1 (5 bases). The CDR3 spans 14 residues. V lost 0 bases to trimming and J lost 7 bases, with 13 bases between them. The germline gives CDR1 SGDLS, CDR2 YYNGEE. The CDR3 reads CASSVGQLLGTQYF. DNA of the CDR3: TGTGCCAGCAGCGTAGGACAGTTACTCGGGACCCAGTACTTC.

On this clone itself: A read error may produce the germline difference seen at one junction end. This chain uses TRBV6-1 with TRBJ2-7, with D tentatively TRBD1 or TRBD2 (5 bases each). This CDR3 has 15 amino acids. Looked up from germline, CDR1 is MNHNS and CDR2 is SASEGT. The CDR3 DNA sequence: TGTGCCAGCAGTGAAACCCCCGGGGCCTCCGACGAGCAGTACTTC. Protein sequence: CASSETPGASDEQYF.

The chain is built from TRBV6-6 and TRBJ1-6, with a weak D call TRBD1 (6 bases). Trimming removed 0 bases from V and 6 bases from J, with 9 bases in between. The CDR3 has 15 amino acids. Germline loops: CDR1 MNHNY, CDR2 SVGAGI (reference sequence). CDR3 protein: CASSYSTGLNSPLHF. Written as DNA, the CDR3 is TGTGCCAGCAGTTACTCGACAGGACTTAATTCACCCCTCCACTTT.

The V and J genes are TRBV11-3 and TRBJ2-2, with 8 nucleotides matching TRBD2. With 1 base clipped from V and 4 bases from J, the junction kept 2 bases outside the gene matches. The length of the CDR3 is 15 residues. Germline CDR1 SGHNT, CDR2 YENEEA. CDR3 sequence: CASSLVAGSTGELFF. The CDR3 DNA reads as TGTGCCAGCAGCTTAGTAGCGGGGAGCACCGGGGAGCTGTTTTTT. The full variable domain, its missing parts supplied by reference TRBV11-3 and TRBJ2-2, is EAGVVQSPRYKIIEKKQPVAFWCNPISGHNTLYWYLQNLGQGPELLIRYENEEAVDDSQLPKDRFSAERLKGVDSTLKIQPAELGDSAVYLCASSLVAGSTGELFFGEGSRLTVL.

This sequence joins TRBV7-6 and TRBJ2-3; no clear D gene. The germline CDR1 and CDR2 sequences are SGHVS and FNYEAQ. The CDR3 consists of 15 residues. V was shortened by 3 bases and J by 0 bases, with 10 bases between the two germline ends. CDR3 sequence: CASSLAGASTDTQYF. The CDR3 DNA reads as TGTGCCAGCAGCTTGGCAGGAGCTAGCACAGATACGCAGTATTTT.

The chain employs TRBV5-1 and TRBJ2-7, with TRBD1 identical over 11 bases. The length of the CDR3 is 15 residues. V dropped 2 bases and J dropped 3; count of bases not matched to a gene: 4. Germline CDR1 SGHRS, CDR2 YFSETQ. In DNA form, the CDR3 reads TGCGCCAGCAGCTTATCGGGGACAGGGGGCTACGAGCAGTACTTC. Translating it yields CASSLSGTGGYEQYF. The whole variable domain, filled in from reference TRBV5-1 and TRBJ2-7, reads KAGVTQTPRYLIKTRGQQVTLSCSPISGHRSVSWYQQTPGQGLQFLFEYFSETQRNKGNFPGRFSGRQFSNSRSEMNVSTLELGDSALYLCASSLSGTGGYEQYFGPGTRLTVT.

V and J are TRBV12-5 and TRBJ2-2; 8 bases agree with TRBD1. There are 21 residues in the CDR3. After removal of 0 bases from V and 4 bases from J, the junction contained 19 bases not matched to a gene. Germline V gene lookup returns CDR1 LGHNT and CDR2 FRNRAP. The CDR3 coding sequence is TGTGCTAGTGGTTTGGTACCTATATTAGGACAGGGAAGATCGAGCACCGGGGAGCTGTTTTTT. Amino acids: CASGLVPILGQGRSSTGELFF.

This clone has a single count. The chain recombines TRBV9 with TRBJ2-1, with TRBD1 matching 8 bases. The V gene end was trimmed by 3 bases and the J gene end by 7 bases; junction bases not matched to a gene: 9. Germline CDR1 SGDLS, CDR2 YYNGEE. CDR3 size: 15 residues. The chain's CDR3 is CASSAQSHRGNEQFF. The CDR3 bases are TGTGCCAGCAGCGCCCAATCCCACAGGGGGAATGAGCAGTTCTTC.

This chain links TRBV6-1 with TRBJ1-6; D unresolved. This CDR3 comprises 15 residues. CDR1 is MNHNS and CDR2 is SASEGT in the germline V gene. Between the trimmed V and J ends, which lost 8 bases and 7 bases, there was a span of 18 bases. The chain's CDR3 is CASRRTHNLNSPLHF. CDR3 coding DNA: TGTGCCAGCCGACGGACCCACAACCTAAATTCACCCCTCCACTTT.

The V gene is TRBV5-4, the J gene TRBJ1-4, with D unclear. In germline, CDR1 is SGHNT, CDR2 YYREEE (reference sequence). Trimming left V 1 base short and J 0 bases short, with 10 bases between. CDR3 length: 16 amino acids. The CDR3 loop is CASSLYSVATNEKLFF. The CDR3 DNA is TGTGCCAGCAGCTTGTATTCGGTGGCAACTAATGAAAAACTGTTTTTT. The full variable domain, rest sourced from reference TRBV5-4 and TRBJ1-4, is ETGVTQSPTHLIKTRGQQVTLRCSSQSGHNTVSWYQQALGQGPQFIFQYYREEENGRGNFPPRFSGLQFPNYSSELNVNALELDDSALYLCASSLYSVATNEKLFFGSGTQLSVL.